The source of this T cell receptor (beta chain) is a study of blood T cells in healthy people across ages. Study-level points and caveats: PBMCs that were unsorted prevented a conclusive naive versus antigen-experienced comparison. Estimates of total diversity, which came from one million sequenced T cells, were considered to be underestimates.

This clonotype was detected only a few times. Its target is unknown. With a J-beta primer mix and a sample-barcoded 5' primer, a second PCR ran about 7 to 12 cycles. From the 5' RACE reads, TCRdb called clonotypes with MiXCR, one entry per CDR3 protein. The table has 1.5 million to 1.8 million distinct CDR3 sequences, 42% seen once. This CDR3 is 14 amino acids long. V shed 6 bases and J shed 2 bases, with 14 bases lying between them. The receptor was derived from a woman between 18 and 29 years old in good health. This chain uses TRBV12-3 or TRBV12-4 with TRBJ2-7, with TRBD2 as a possible D gene (7 bases). Sequencing was carried out using blood. The DNA for the CDR3 is TGTGCCAGCAGGGGGGGAGGGGGGACCTACGAGCAGTACTTC. The encoded protein is CASRGGGGTYEQYF.